This record looks at one TCR beta chain sequence and its context. These data are taken from a study of control samples from healthy donors and cancer patients. The data were produced by immunoSEQ multiplex PCR, yet TCRdb's version contains in-frame clones alone and is incomplete. This sample has about 96,000 clones, with approximately 93% found just once. The V gene's germline CDR1 is MRHNA and CDR2 SNTAGT. V lost 0 bases to trimming and J lost 2 bases, with 12 bases between them. The CDR3 is 16 amino acids. The chain recombines TRBV6-4 with TRBJ2-3, with D possibly being TRBD2 (6 bases). Sample: blood. The clonotype originates from a young man in good health. CDR3 sequence: CASSDSGRENTDTQYF. The CDR3 DNA follows: TGTGCCAGCAGTGACTCCGGACGGGAGAACACAGATACGCAGTATTTT.